The sequence of this T cell receptor beta chain was determined in a study of Ad26.COV2.S vaccination and SARS-CoV-2 variants. On the study more broadly: Doses of Ad26.COV2.S were injected into muscle once or twice, 56 days apart. Findings and limits, study-wide: Those who received the vaccine showed greater spike-specific TCR breadth than those given placebo. Post-vaccination breadth of spike-specific CD8+ and CD4+ T cell responses was reportedly substantial.

Clones were sequenced by immunoSEQ multiplex PCR, and TCRdb holds only the in-frame ones, with some missing. The repertoire holds just over 350,000 clones, 70% to 90% seen once, with about 3.3% in the top ten. Germline-derived CDR1 and CDR2 are SGHAT and FQNNGV. CDR3 length: 17 amino acids. The ends lost 1 base at V and 3 bases at J; junction bases unmatched: 6. Regarding treatment: roughly 19 received Ad26.COV2.S at low or high dose, single or two shots; about five received placebo; per-sample allocation not given. Sampling took place 63 days after the first vaccine or placebo injection. Notes on this clone: Its antigen is as yet unknown.

The clonotype was recovered from a person between 18 and 60 years old who received the Ad26.COV2.S COVID-19 vaccine or a placebo. V usage is TRBV11-2 and J usage is TRBJ2-3; 11 bases map to TRBD2. This specimen consisted of peripheral blood, obtained in a trial of Ad26.COV2.S vaccine versus placebo. The CDR3 sequence: CASSLAPSGGFTDTQYF. The CDR3 DNA sequence: TGTGCCAGCAGCTTAGCGCCTAGCGGGGGGTTTACAGATACGCAGTATTTT.